A single sample gave rise to the 6 T cell receptor beta chains below, sequenced in a study of CXCR3-negative and CXCR3-positive naive CD8 T cells. The authors made the TRB cDNA libraries by 5' RACE using UMI labels. TCRdb re-called the 5' RACE reads, yielding one record per CDR3 amino acid sequence without DNA. The listing contains some 130,000 distinct CDR3 sequences. The sample comprised naive CXCR3- CD8+ T cells from blood. Regarding subset: CD45RO-CCR7+CD27+CD95- naive CD8+ T cells lacking CXCR3 (TNR3-). Receptors were obtained from a human donor in good health. Some clones in this sample may be carry-over from other donors' samples.

The chain carries TRBV5-4 and TRBJ2-1; the D gene TCRdb calls, TRBD1, cannot be checked with no DNA. The CDR3 extends over 13 amino acids. Germline V gene lookup returns CDR1 SGHNT and CDR2 YYREEE (reference sequence). The CDR3 spells CASSSGTSTEQFF.

The chain uses TRBV29-1 and TRBJ2-2; the TRBD2 assignment by TCRdb is unverifiable without DNA. This CDR3 has 14 amino acids. Germline CDR1 and CDR2: SQVTM and ANQGSEA. CDR3 protein: CSAAGTSNTGELFF.

The chain is built from TRBV7-9 and TRBJ1-1. CDR1 is SEHNR and CDR2 is FQNEAQ in the germline V gene (reference sequence). The CDR3 has 15 residues. Here the CDR3 reads CASSEYSLVNTEAFF.

This chain links TRBV24-1 with TRBJ2-7. CDR3 length: 11 amino acids. Germline CDR1 reads KGHDR; CDR2 reads SFDVKD. CDR3 region: CATSDLYEQYF.

This rearrangement joins TRBV28 to TRBJ2-5; TCRdb's D gene call, TRBD1, goes unchecked for lack of DNA. This CDR3 has 14 residues. Germline assignment: CDR1 MDHEN and CDR2 SYDVKM. The CDR3 loop reads CASSLLGGQETQYF. The full variable domain, rest sourced from reference TRBV28 and TRBJ2-5, is DVKVTQSSRYLVKRTGEKVFLECVQDMDHENMFWYRQDPGLGLRLIYFSYDVKMKEKGDIPEGYSVSREKKERFSLILESASTNQTSMYLCASSLLGGQETQYFGPGTRLLVL.

J is TRBJ2-5 and V is TRBV28; TCRdb designates TRBD2, a call that cannot be tested without DNA. CDR1 and CDR2 from the germline V gene are MDHEN and SYDVKM. The CDR3 loop spans 14 amino acids. CDR3 region: CASSFEAWEETQYF.